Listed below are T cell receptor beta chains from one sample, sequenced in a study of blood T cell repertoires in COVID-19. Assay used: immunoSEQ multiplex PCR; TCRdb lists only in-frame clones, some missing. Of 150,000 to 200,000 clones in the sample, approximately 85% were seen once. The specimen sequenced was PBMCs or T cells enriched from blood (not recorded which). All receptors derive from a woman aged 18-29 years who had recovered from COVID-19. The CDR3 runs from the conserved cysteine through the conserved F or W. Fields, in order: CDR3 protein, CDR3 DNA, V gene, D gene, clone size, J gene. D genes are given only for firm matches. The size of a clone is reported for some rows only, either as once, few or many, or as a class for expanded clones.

cdr3_aa: CASSVGISGDEKLFF
cdr3_nt: TGTGCCAGCAGTGTTGGGATATCGGGAGACGAAAAACTGTTTTTT
v_call: TRBV2
d_call: NA
clone_size: few
j_call: TRBJ1-4

cdr3_aa: CASSPRTGRVTEAFF
cdr3_nt: TGTGCCAGCTCACCTAGGACAGGGAGAGTCACTGAAGCTTTCTTT
v_call: TRBV18
d_call: TRBD1
clone_size: NA
j_call: TRBJ1-1

cdr3_aa: CASTESMSGTEAFF
cdr3_nt: TGTGCCAGCACCGAATCAATGTCCGGCACTGAAGCTTTCTTT
v_call: TRBV11-2
d_call: NA
clone_size: NA
j_call: TRBJ1-1

cdr3_aa: CASSVRENYEQYF
cdr3_nt: TGTGCCAGCAGCGTGAGGGAGAACTACGAGCAGTACTTC
v_call: TRBV9
d_call: NA
clone_size: few
j_call: TRBJ2-7

cdr3_aa: CASSLIGGAADGYTF
cdr3_nt: TGTGCCAGCAGCTTAATTGGAGGGGCTGCCGATGGCTACACCTTC
v_call: TRBV7-6
d_call: NA
clone_size: few
j_call: TRBJ1-2

cdr3_aa: CASSPLAGVAGELFF
cdr3_nt: TGTGCCAGCTCACCACTAGCGGGGGTCGCCGGGGAGCTGTTTTTT
v_call: TRBV18
d_call: TRBD2
clone_size: NA
j_call: TRBJ2-2

cdr3_aa: CASRGTSDGYEQYF
cdr3_nt: TGTGCCAGCAGGGGGACTAGCGACGGCTACGAGCAGTACTTC
v_call: TRBV28
d_call: TRBD2
clone_size: NA
j_call: TRBJ2-7

cdr3_aa: CASSKQGSGTGELFF
cdr3_nt: TGTGCCAGCAGCAAACAGGGCTCGGGCACCGGGGAGCTGTTTTTT
v_call: TRBV2
d_call: NA
clone_size: NA
j_call: TRBJ2-2

cdr3_aa: CASSPRLQREGTGELFF
cdr3_nt: TGTGCCAGCTCACCCCGTTTACAGCGGGAAGGCACCGGGGAGCTGTTTTTT
v_call: TRBV18
d_call: TRBD2
clone_size: NA
j_call: TRBJ2-2

cdr3_aa: CASSLQFGEYATNEKLFF
cdr3_nt: TGTGCCAGCAGCTTACAGTTTGGGGAGTATGCAACTAATGAAAAACTGTTTTTT
v_call: TRBV5-6
d_call: NA
clone_size: NA
j_call: TRBJ1-4

cdr3_aa: CASSFGTGVYEQYF
cdr3_nt: TGTGCCAGCAGCTTCGGGACAGGGGTCTACGAGCAGTACTTC
v_call: TRBV7-2
d_call: TRBD1
clone_size: NA
j_call: TRBJ2-7

cdr3_aa: CASSGTGSNQPQHF
cdr3_nt: TGTGCCAGCAGTGGGACAGGGAGCAATCAGCCCCAGCATTTT
v_call: TRBV2
d_call: TRBD1
clone_size: few
j_call: TRBJ1-5

cdr3_aa: CASSLAIQGSRSNEQFF
cdr3_nt: TGTGCCAGCAGCTTAGCCATACAGGGGAGTCGTAGCAATGAGCAGTTCTTC
v_call: TRBV7-9
d_call: TRBD1
clone_size: NA
j_call: TRBJ2-1

cdr3_aa: CAQQGARRGELFF
cdr3_nt: TGTGCCCAACAGGGGGCGCGGCGCGGGGAGCTGTTTTTT
v_call: TRBV30
d_call: TRBD1
clone_size: NA
j_call: TRBJ2-2

cdr3_aa: CATSDGGQGARQFF
cdr3_nt: TGTGCCACCAGTGATGGGGGACAGGGGGCAAGGCAGTTCTTC
v_call: TRBV24-1
d_call: TRBD1
clone_size: NA
j_call: TRBJ2-1

cdr3_aa: CASSFQGQVGTEAFF
cdr3_nt: TGTGCCAGCAGTTTCCAGGGGCAGGTCGGCACTGAAGCTTTCTTT
v_call: TRBV27
d_call: NA
clone_size: NA
j_call: TRBJ1-1

cdr3_aa: CASSRGPQTYGYTF
cdr3_nt: TGTGCCAGCAGCAGGGGACCGCAGACCTATGGCTACACCTTC
v_call: TRBV6-5
d_call: NA
clone_size: NA
j_call: TRBJ1-2

cdr3_aa: CASSQKGPSGIVEQFF
cdr3_nt: TGCGCCAGCAGCCAAAAGGGGCCTAGCGGCATCGTTGAGCAGTTCTTC
v_call: TRBV4-3
d_call: TRBD2
clone_size: NA
j_call: TRBJ2-1

cdr3_aa: CASSYRSATNEKLFF
cdr3_nt: TGTGCCAGCAGCTACAGGAGTGCAACTAATGAAAAACTGTTTTTT
v_call: TRBV5-4
d_call: NA
clone_size: NA
j_call: TRBJ1-4

cdr3_aa: CASSLAGFTDTQYF
cdr3_nt: TGTGCCAGCAGCTTGGCGGGATTCACAGATACGCAGTATTTT
v_call: TRBV5-8
d_call: NA
clone_size: NA
j_call: TRBJ2-3

cdr3_aa: CASSVSGAAGTEAFF
cdr3_nt: TGTGCCAGCAGCGTATCAGGGGCGGCTGGCACTGAAGCTTTCTTT
v_call: TRBV7-9
d_call: NA
clone_size: NA
j_call: TRBJ1-1

cdr3_aa: CSAAGETNEKLFF
cdr3_nt: TGCAGCGCTGCCGGGGAAACTAATGAAAAACTGTTTTTT
v_call: TRBV29-1
d_call: NA
clone_size: once
j_call: TRBJ1-4

cdr3_aa: CASSHTVYNEQFF
cdr3_nt: TGCGCCAGCAGCCATACAGTTTACAATGAGCAGTTCTTC
v_call: TRBV4-1
d_call: NA
clone_size: NA
j_call: TRBJ2-1

cdr3_aa: CASSRQALNEKLFF
cdr3_nt: TGTGCCAGCAGCAGGCAGGCTCTTAATGAAAAACTGTTTTTT
v_call: TRBV6-5
d_call: NA
clone_size: NA
j_call: TRBJ1-4

cdr3_aa: CASGQGTGANSPLHF
cdr3_nt: TGTGCCAGCGGACAAGGGACAGGCGCTAATTCACCCCTCCACTTT
v_call: TRBV28
d_call: TRBD1
clone_size: NA
j_call: TRBJ1-6

cdr3_aa: CASSRPDKQETQYF
cdr3_nt: TGCGCCAGCAGCCGACCCGACAAACAAGAGACCCAGTACTTC
v_call: TRBV5-1
d_call: NA
clone_size: NA
j_call: TRBJ2-5

cdr3_aa: CASSPSEITPYEQYF
cdr3_nt: TGTGCCAGCAGCCCTAGCGAAATAACTCCCTACGAGCAGTACTTC
v_call: TRBV3-1/TRBV3-2
d_call: NA
clone_size: NA
j_call: TRBJ2-7

cdr3_aa: CASSLGGGWNTDTQYF
cdr3_nt: TGTGCCAGCAGCCTAGGGGGGGGCTGGAACACAGATACGCAGTATTTT
v_call: TRBV7-6
d_call: NA
clone_size: NA
j_call: TRBJ2-3

cdr3_aa: CASSEYTLGGPQFF
cdr3_nt: TGCGCCAGCAGTGAGTACACCTTGGGGGGGCCCCAGTTCTTC
v_call: TRBV10-1
d_call: NA
clone_size: once
j_call: TRBJ2-1

cdr3_aa: CASSLGGQGPTEAFF
cdr3_nt: TGTGCCAGCAGCTTGGGGGGGCAGGGGCCCACTGAAGCTTTCTTT
v_call: TRBV13
d_call: NA
clone_size: NA
j_call: TRBJ1-1

cdr3_aa: CASGAGAIYEQYF
cdr3_nt: TGTGCCTCCGGTGCAGGGGCAATCTACGAGCAGTACTTC
v_call: TRBV28
d_call: NA
clone_size: NA
j_call: TRBJ2-7

cdr3_aa: CATSDSRGQGGEQYF
cdr3_nt: TGTGCCACCAGTGATTCGAGGGGACAGGGCGGCGAGCAGTACTTC
v_call: TRBV24-1
d_call: TRBD1
clone_size: NA
j_call: TRBJ2-7

cdr3_aa: CASSLGLAGGQDTQYF
cdr3_nt: TGTGCCAGCAGCCTCGGACTAGCGGGGGGGCAAGATACGCAGTATTTT
v_call: TRBV5-4
d_call: TRBD2
clone_size: NA
j_call: TRBJ2-3

cdr3_aa: CAWSVGTSNTQYF
cdr3_nt: TGTGCCTGGAGTGTAGGGACTTCTAATACGCAGTATTTT
v_call: TRBV30
d_call: NA
clone_size: NA
j_call: TRBJ2-3

cdr3_aa: CASSLALLINEQFF
cdr3_nt: TGTGCCAGCAGCTTAGCGCTACTGATCAATGAGCAGTTCTTC
v_call: TRBV7-2
d_call: NA
clone_size: NA
j_call: TRBJ2-1

cdr3_aa: CASSLSLADEQFF
cdr3_nt: TGTGCCAGCAGCTTAAGCCTAGCGGATGAGCAGTTCTTC
v_call: TRBV7-8
d_call: TRBD2
clone_size: NA
j_call: TRBJ2-1

cdr3_aa: CASSYSTSGSNTEAFF
cdr3_nt: TGTGCCAGCAGTTACTCTACTTCAGGGTCAAACACTGAAGCTTTCTTT
v_call: TRBV6-2/TRBV6-3
d_call: NA
clone_size: NA
j_call: TRBJ1-1

cdr3_aa: CASSPDRYYGYTF
cdr3_nt: TGTGCCAGCTCACCAGACAGATACTATGGCTACACCTTC
v_call: TRBV18
d_call: NA
clone_size: NA
j_call: TRBJ1-2

cdr3_aa: CASSTGYGSNQPQHF
cdr3_nt: TGTGCCAGTTCCACGGGGTACGGTAGCAATCAGCCCCAGCATTTT
v_call: TRBV19
d_call: NA
clone_size: NA
j_call: TRBJ1-5

cdr3_aa: CASSSRTETNYGYTF
cdr3_nt: TGTGCCAGCAGCTCCAGGACAGAGACTAACTATGGCTACACCTTC
v_call: TRBV27
d_call: NA
clone_size: NA
j_call: TRBJ1-2

cdr3_aa: CASSLGQTYYGYTF
cdr3_nt: TGTGCCAGCAGCTTGGGACAGACCTACTATGGCTACACCTTC
v_call: TRBV5-4
d_call: NA
clone_size: once
j_call: TRBJ1-2

cdr3_aa: CASSPGAPGRGEQYF
cdr3_nt: TGTGCCAGCAGTCCAGGGGCCCCCGGGAGGGGCGAGCAGTACTTC
v_call: TRBV27
d_call: TRBD2
clone_size: NA
j_call: TRBJ2-7

cdr3_aa: CASSYLQTSGSYNEQFF
cdr3_nt: TGTGCCAGCAGTTACTTACAAACTAGCGGGAGTTACAATGAGCAGTTCTTC
v_call: TRBV6-2/TRBV6-3
d_call: TRBD2
clone_size: NA
j_call: TRBJ2-1

cdr3_aa: CASSLGGYAYEQYF
cdr3_nt: TGTGCCAGCAGCCTGGGGGGTTACGCCTACGAGCAGTACTTC
v_call: TRBV2
d_call: NA
clone_size: once
j_call: TRBJ2-7

cdr3_aa: CASSGAGTGSYEQYF
cdr3_nt: TGCGCCAGCAGCGGAGCCGGGACAGGCTCCTACGAGCAGTACTTC
v_call: TRBV5-1
d_call: TRBD1
clone_size: NA
j_call: TRBJ2-7

cdr3_aa: CASSYSPEGASPLHF
cdr3_nt: TGTGCCAGCAGTTACTCCCCGGAAGGGGCATCACCCCTCCACTTT
v_call: TRBV6-5
d_call: NA
clone_size: NA
j_call: TRBJ1-6